Below are 30 T cell receptor beta chains sequenced from a single sample in a study of blood T cell repertoires in COVID-19. TCRdb keeps only in-frame clones here, not all; method: immunoSEQ multiplex PCR. The table lists 400,000 or so clones, approximately 86% of them singletons. The sample taken for sequencing was peripheral blood. The receptors derive from a human donor in a cohort sampled during active COVID-19.

The chain uses TRBV5-1 and TRBJ1-1; D unresolved. In germline, CDR1 is SGHRS, CDR2 YFSETQ. Trimming shortened V by 6 bases and J by 1 base, and 10 bases separated the two germline ends. The length of the CDR3 is 13 residues. Written as DNA, the CDR3 is TGCGCCAGCACCTCTCCGGGGAACACTGAAGCTTTCTTT. Translated, it gives CASTSPGNTEAFF. Using reference TRBV5-1 and TRBJ1-1 for the parts outside the CDR3, the full variable domain is KAGVTQTPRYLIKTRGQQVTLSCSPISGHRSVSWYQQTPGQGLQFLFEYFSETQRNKGNFPGRFSGRQFSNSRSEMNVSTLELGDSALYLCASTSPGNTEAFFGQGTRLTVV.

The chain carries TRBV7-8 and TRBJ2-2, with 12 nucleotides matching TRBD2. The CDR3 has 17 residues. The V and J ends lost 1 base and 7 bases, in that order; junction bases with no gene match: 7. The germline V gene has CDR1 SGHVS and CDR2 FQNEAQ. The CDR3 is CASSLGPSSGGVGELFF. In DNA, the CDR3 is TGTGCCAGCAGCTTAGGCCCCTCTAGCGGGGGGGTCGGGGAGCTGTTTTTT.

V and J are TRBV27 and TRBJ2-7, with D tentatively TRBD1 (6 bases). Trimming stripped 5 bases from V and 6 bases from J, with 14 bases between. Looked up from germline, CDR1 is MNHEY and CDR2 is SMNVEV (reference sequence). The CDR3 is 13 amino acids. The CDR3: CASSTGTKGEQYF. The CDR3 DNA reads as TGTGCCAGCAGTACAGGGACAAAAGGCGAGCAGTACTTC.

The V gene is TRBV6-5, the J gene TRBJ1-3, with D tentatively TRBD1 (5 bases). V was shortened by 6 bases and J by 6 bases, with 12 bases between the two germline ends. CDR3 size: 13 residues. Germline assignment: CDR1 MNHEY and CDR2 SVGAGI. CDR3 DNA sequence: TGTGCCAGCAGCCCGGGACTAAAAAACACCATATATTTT. This gives the protein CASSPGLKNTIYF.

V usage is TRBV29-1 and J usage is TRBJ2-5; D is unclear. Germline V gene data show CDR1 as SQVTM and CDR2 as ANQGSEA. The CDR3 runs to 16 residues. Trimming stripped 0 bases from V and 5 bases from J, with 19 bases between. The CDR3 here is CSVEDRFLVSGETQYF. CDR3 DNA sequence: TGCAGCGTTGAAGATCGATTCCTAGTCAGTGGGGAGACCCAGTACTTC.

With respect to this clone: The sample contains more than one DNA sequence encoding this CDR3. The chain couples TRBV7-2 to TRBJ1-5, with TRBD1 matching 7 bases. Per germline, CDR1 SGHTA and CDR2 FQGNSA. The CDR3 is 14 amino acids. After removal of 2 bases from V and 4 bases from J, the junction contained 2 bases not matched to a gene. The CDR3 is CASSLQGGNQPQHF. The CDR3 DNA follows: TGTGCCAGCAGCTTACAGGGGGGAAATCAGCCCCAGCATTTT.

This rearrangement joins TRBV7-9 to TRBJ2-3, with D possibly being TRBD2 (6 bases). V was clipped by 1 base and J by 1 base, with 6 bases between them. Germline V gives CDR1 SEHNR, CDR2 FQNEAQ (reference sequence). The CDR3 has 14 residues. For the CDR3, the DNA is TGTGCCAGCAGCTTAGGACTAGGCACAGATACGCAGTATTTT. Translated: CASSLGLGTDTQYF.

The rearrangement links TRBV12-3 or TRBV12-4 to TRBJ2-3; 9 nucleotides align to TRBD2. V lost 7 bases, J lost 4 bases, and 3 bases stayed unmatched. This CDR3 contains 13 residues. CDR3 region: CASMGGGADTQYF. In DNA form, the CDR3 reads TGTGCCAGCATGGGCGGGGGGGCAGATACGCAGTATTTT.

The chain recombines TRBV21-1 with TRBJ2-7; the D call in the table, TRBD2, was not verified against the DNA. TRBV21-1 constitutes a pseudogene. This CDR3 is built from 11 residues. CDR3 DNA sequence: TGTGCCAGCATTAGCTCCTACGAGCAGTACTTC. It codes for CASISSYEQYF.

The V call is TRBV6-1, the J call TRBJ1-1; perhaps TRBD1 as D (5 bases). Trimming pared 3 bases from V and 4 bases from J, leaving 15 bases between. Germline V gives CDR1 MNHNS, CDR2 SASEGT. The CDR3 has 15 residues. The CDR3 nucleotides are TGTGCCAGCAGTGAGTGGGGGGTCCTATTCACTGAAGCTTTCTTT. Encoded protein: CASSEWGVLFTEAFF.

The V call is TRBV6-1, the J call TRBJ2-3, with a weak D call TRBD1 (6 bases). Trimming removed 1 base at V and 8 bases at J, with 13 bases between. The CDR3 totals 14 residues. Germline V gene sequence: CDR1 MNHNS, CDR2 SASEGT. DNA for the CDR3: TGTGCCAGCAGTGAAGGGGACAAGCGAGCTACGCAGTATTTT. Translation gives CASSEGDKRATQYF.

The chain is built from TRBV7-2 and TRBJ2-3; a possible D gene is TRBD1 (6 bases). The CDR3 spans 13 residues. Germline V gene lookup returns CDR1 SGHTA and CDR2 FQGNSA. V was pared by 5 bases and J by 2 bases, with 8 bases between. In DNA, the CDR3 is TGTGCCAGCAGCAGGGGGTACACAGATACGCAGTATTTT. Amino acids: CASSRGYTDTQYF.

This rearrangement joins TRBV7-9 to TRBJ1-4; D gene unclear. V dropped 6 bases and J dropped 7 bases, with 18 bases sitting between them. Germline CDR1 and CDR2: SEHNR and FQNEAQ (reference sequence). The CDR3 contains 15 residues. CDR3 residues: CASRTPRVESEKLFF. The CDR3 DNA reads as TGTGCCAGCAGAACCCCCCGGGTAGAGAGTGAAAAACTGTTTTTT.

This chain connects TRBV7-9 to TRBJ2-7, with a possible D match to TRBD2 (6 bases). Germline assignment: CDR1 SEHNR and CDR2 FQNEAQ (reference sequence). The V end lost 5 bases, the J end lost 6 bases, and 17 bases lay between the germline ends. The CDR3 is 14 residues long. The CDR3 loop reads CASSLGGLGAEQYF. As DNA, the CDR3 is TGTGCCAGCAGCCTGGGAGGCCTAGGCGCCGAGCAGTACTTC.

The chain combines TRBV5-1 with TRBJ1-1; 8 nucleotides align to TRBD1. The germline CDR1 and CDR2 sequences are SGHRS and YFSETQ. CDR3 size: 14 residues. V shed 4 bases and J 4 bases; nucleotides not matched to a gene: 6. The CDR3 coding sequence is TGCGCCAGCAGCGTATCAACAGGGGGCACTGAAGCTTTCTTT. Its protein product is CASSVSTGGTEAFF.

In nucleotides, the CDR3 is TGTGCCACCAGTGATCCCCGGTTAGGGGACACCGGGGAGCTGTTTTTT. Residues: CATSDPRLGDTGELFF. J is TRBJ2-2 and V is TRBV24-1; weak D call: TRBD1 (5 bases). Trimming removed 3 bases at V and 3 bases at J, with 13 bases between. Germline values: CDR1 KGHDR, CDR2 SFDVKD. The CDR3 runs 16 residues.

J is TRBJ1-2 and V is TRBV11-2; TRBD1 aligns across 10 bases. V was pared by 4 bases and J by 8 bases, with 4 bases of the junction left unmatched. Germline V gene lookup returns CDR1 SGHAT and CDR2 FQNNGV. This CDR3 spans 13 amino acids. In DNA, the CDR3 is TGTGCCAGCAGCTACGGACAGGGGGGAGGCTACACCTTC. It encodes CASSYGQGGGYTF.

The genes are TRBV12-3 or TRBV12-4 and TRBJ2-1; 8 bases map to TRBD2. V was pared by 6 bases and J by 9 bases, with 7 bases of the junction left unmatched. CDR3 size: 13 residues. In nucleotides, the CDR3 is TGTGCCAGCAGCCAAACTAGCGGACTTGAGCAGTTCTTC. Residues: CASSQTSGLEQFF.

The chain employs TRBV5-1 and TRBJ2-7; D might be TRBD1 (6 bases). V was cut by 0 bases and J by 2 bases, with 15 bases left in between. Germline values: CDR1 SGHRS, CDR2 YFSETQ. The CDR3 length is 16 residues. This CDR3 is CASSLEPAGQTYEQYF. The CDR3 region has the DNA TGCGCCAGCAGCTTGGAGCCGGCAGGACAGACCTACGAGCAGTACTTC.

The chain couples TRBV9 to TRBJ1-3, with D perhaps TRBD1 (5 bases). CDR3 length: 17 residues. CDR1 SGDLS and CDR2 YYNGEE come from the germline V gene. The ends were cut back, 0 bases at V and 0 bases at J, with 13 bases in the middle. The CDR3 nucleotides are TGTGCCAGCAGCGTAGATGGGACTCACGTCTCTGGAAACACCATATATTTT. This sequence encodes CASSVDGTHVSGNTIYF.

This chain links TRBV7-9 with TRBJ2-7, with a weak D call TRBD1 (5 bases). Germline CDR1 and CDR2: SEHNR and FQNEAQ (reference sequence). This CDR3 spans 15 amino acids. V lost 1 base and J lost 6, with 16 bases in between. CDR3 residues: CASSLEGVGRGEQYF. The CDR3 region has the DNA TGTGCCAGCAGCTTAGAAGGAGTGGGGCGTGGCGAGCAGTACTTC. Full variable domain (missing parts from reference TRBV7-9 and TRBJ2-7): DTGVSQNPRHKITKRGQNVTFRCDPISEHNRLYWYRQTLGQGPEFLTYFQNEAQLEKSRLLSDRFSAERPKGSFSTLEIQRTEQGDSAMYLCASSLEGVGRGEQYFGPGTRLTVT.

This rearrangement joins TRBV7-2 to TRBJ2-7, with D possibly being TRBD1 (6 bases). The V gene's germline CDR1 is SGHTA and CDR2 FQGNSA. The CDR3 length is 12 residues. Trimming left V 8 bases short and J 0 bases short, with 8 bases between. The CDR3 DNA reads TGTGCCAGCGGGACATCCTCCTACGAGCAGTACTTC. It is translated as CASGTSSYEQYF.

CDR3 sequence reads: CASSRQATDTQYF. The CDR3 nucleotides are TGCGCCAGCAGTCGGCAGGCCACAGATACGCAGTATTTT. The J gene is TRBJ2-3, the V gene TRBV10-1, with D unclear. The CDR3 has 13 amino acids. The germline gives CDR1 WNHNN, CDR2 SYGVQD (reference sequence). V was clipped by 5 bases and J by 2 bases, with 8 bases between them.

This clone was found many times. The CDR3 reads CASSQDTGRNQPQHF. The CDR3 nucleotides read TGTGCCAGCAGCCAAGATACAGGAAGAAATCAGCCCCAGCATTTT. The chain carries TRBV16 and TRBJ1-5, with D perhaps matching TRBD1 (5 bases). Trimming took 2 bases from V and 4 from J, leaving 12 bases between them. Germline CDR1 is KGHSY and CDR2 is FQNENV. The CDR3 is 15 amino acids.

The chain has TRBV5-1 and TRBJ2-2, with a possible D match to TRBD2 (6 bases). CDR1 is SGHRS and CDR2 is YFSETQ in the germline V gene. This CDR3 is 18 amino acids long. V was pared by 1 base and J by 6 bases, with 22 bases between. Written as DNA, the CDR3 is TGCGCCAGCAGCTTGATGGGCCCCCGGCGGGGAAACCCCGGGGAGCTGTTTTTT. Its translation is CASSLMGPRRGNPGELFF.

The chain is built from TRBV29-1 and TRBJ2-3, with a weak D call TRBD2 (6 bases). V was cut by 7 bases and J by 7 bases, with 21 bases left in between. The germline CDR1 and CDR2 sequences are SQVTM and ANQGSEA. This CDR3 contains 14 residues. As DNA, the CDR3 is TGCAGCGCCCCCGGGGGTGCAGGGTCTAATACGCAGTATTTT. This sequence encodes CSAPGGAGSNTQYF.

The chain links TRBV27 to TRBJ1-2; D possibly corresponds to TRBD1 (6 bases). Trimming removed 5 bases from V and 2 bases from J, with 18 bases in between. The V gene's germline CDR1 is MNHEY and CDR2 SMNVEV (reference sequence). The CDR3 contains 16 residues. This CDR3 reads CASSPRQAGGNYGYTF. CDR3 nucleotides: TGTGCCAGCAGTCCACGACAGGCCGGCGGAAACTATGGCTACACCTTC.

This clone was found once. The chain employs TRBV4-1 and TRBJ2-1; D possibly corresponds to TRBD1 (5 bases). V lost 0 bases and J lost 0, with 12 bases in between. The germline V gene encodes CDR1 MGHRA and CDR2 YSYEKL. CDR3 length: 17 residues. The CDR3 sequence: CASSQEGVTASYNEQFF. The CDR3 nucleotides are TGCGCCAGCAGCCAAGAAGGGGTAACCGCCTCCTACAATGAGCAGTTCTTC.

Written as DNA, the CDR3 is TGTGCCAGTTGGACGGTCTTAGGGAAGCGGGGCTACACCTTC. Its translation is CASWTVLGKRGYTF. The V gene is TRBV28, the J gene TRBJ1-2; D is unresolved. V lost 9 bases and J 8 bases, leaving 22 bases between the germline ends. CDR1 and CDR2 (germline): MDHEN, SYDVKM. The CDR3 spans 14 residues.

The chain carries TRBV29-1 and TRBJ2-5; D call uncertain. V lost 3 bases, J lost 4 bases, and 6 bases lay in between. From germline, CDR1 is SQVTM and CDR2 ANQGSEA. This CDR3 region has 11 residues. CDR3 sequence: CSVEGAETQYF. The CDR3 region has the DNA TGCAGCGTTGAGGGCGCAGAGACCCAGTACTTC.